This TCR beta chain was observed in a study of shared clonotypes between healthy human individuals. There are 15 residues in the CDR3. Germline CDR1 is SEHNR and CDR2 is FQNEAQ (reference sequence). The V end was cut by 4 bases, the J end by 4 bases, with 16 bases between. The deep-level immunoSEQ assay was used. Sequencing was performed with immunoSEQ multiplex PCR; in TCRdb, only in-frame clones are kept and a portion is missing. The table records around 500,000 clones, 78% of them present only once. Sample: PBMCs. This chain uses TRBV7-9 with TRBJ2-5, with D possibly being TRBD2 (5 bases). The TCR sequence derives from a woman between 40 and 50 years old in good health. Some clones in this sample may be carry-over from other donors' samples. DNA of the CDR3: TGTGCCAGCAGCTCCGGGATACGATGGGGAGAGACCCAGTACTTC. As protein: CASSSGIRWGETQYF.